This is a list of T cell receptor beta chains from one sample in a study of PD-L1 blockade in urothelial cancer. TCRdb's table, derived via immunoSEQ multiplex PCR, lists solely in-frame clones and lacks some. The sample includes 20,000 to 25,000 clones, approximately 84% seen only once; the top ten take roughly 8.8%. Specimen: PBMCs, collected around atezolizumab (anti-PD-L1) treatment. The receptors come from a man in his sixties or seventies with urothelial cancer. CDR3s include the opening cysteine and the closing phenylalanine or tryptophan. A D gene is named only where the DNA matches it firmly. Clone sizes are given selectively: once, few, many, or a class where the clone is expanded.

j_call,v_call,d_call,clone_size,cdr3_nt,cdr3_aa
TRBJ2-3,TRBV7-8,TRBD2,-,TGTGCCAGCAGCCGCGGGGCTTCTAGCGGGAGCACAGATACGCAGTATTTT,CASSRGASSGSTDTQYF
TRBJ1-1,TRBV29-1,TRBD1,once,TGCAGCGCGGGACAGGACAACACTGAAGCTTTCTTT,CSAGQDNTEAFF
TRBJ2-2,TRBV18,-,-,TGTGCCAGCTCACCGGAGCGGCTAAACACCGGGGAGCTGTTTTTT,CASSPERLNTGELFF
TRBJ2-2,TRBV10-3,TRBD1,-,TGTGCCATCAGTGAGTCGACAGGGTGGGCCGGGGAGCTGTTTTTT,CAISESTGWAGELFF
TRBJ2-7,TRBV6-5,-,-,TGTGCCAGCACCACTAGTAGCGGAGGGTCCTACGAGCAGTACTTC,CASTTSSGGSYEQYF
TRBJ1-2,TRBV7-9,-,few,TGTGCCAGCAGCTTATTCGAGGGGGAAGGCTACACCTTC,CASSLFEGEGYTF
TRBJ2-7,TRBV28,TRBD1,-,TGTGCCAGCAGTTTATTCTACAGGGGGGACTACGAGCAGTACTTC,CASSLFYRGDYEQYF
TRBJ2-3,TRBV19,-,-,TGTGCCAGTAGTATAGGACTCACAGATACGCAGTATTTT,CASSIGLTDTQYF
TRBJ2-1,TRBV6-7,TRBD2,-,TGTGCCAGCAGTTTCACTAGCGGGAGCATTGTTGAGCAGTTCTTC,CASSFTSGSIVEQFF
TRBJ1-1,TRBV27,-,-,TGTGCCAGCAGGGGCGGACAGCTGAACACTGAAGCTTTCTTT,CASRGGQLNTEAFF
TRBJ2-2,TRBV7-6,TRBD1,-,TGTGCCAGCAGCTTAGGGTCCGGGACAGGGGAGGCCGGGGAGCTGTTTTTT,CASSLGSGTGEAGELFF
TRBJ2-2,TRBV9,TRBD1,-,TGTGCCAGCAGCCCATGGACAGGGAACACCGGGGAGCTGTTTTTT,CASSPWTGNTGELFF
TRBJ2-7,TRBV28,TRBD2,-,TGTGCCAGCAGTTCCCAAAGGTCACTAGCGGGAGACCCCTACGAGCAGTACTTC,CASSSQRSLAGDPYEQYF
TRBJ2-3,TRBV30,-,-,TGTGCCTGGACCCTACAGGGAGGGGATACGCAGTATTTT,CAWTLQGGDTQYF
TRBJ2-7,TRBV5-1,-,-,TGCGCCAGCAGCTACCCTAGCGATCCAGCATCCGAGCAGTACTTC,CASSYPSDPASEQYF
TRBJ2-3,TRBV5-1,TRBD1,-,TGCGCCAGCAGCCCCCAGGGGGACAGCACAGATACGCAGTATTTT,CASSPQGDSTDTQYF
TRBJ2-5,TRBV18,-,-,TGTGCCAGCTCACCGCCCACAGGGCCTCAAGAGACCCAGTACTTC,CASSPPTGPQETQYF
TRBJ2-3,TRBV19,TRBD1,-,TGTGCCAGTAGTAAGACAGGGGGCACAGATACGCAGTATTTT,CASSKTGGTDTQYF
TRBJ1-1,TRBV5-4,-,once,TGTGCCAGCAGTTCTGGGGGGAGCACTGAAGCTTTCTTT,CASSSGGSTEAFF
TRBJ2-7,TRBV11-2,TRBD2,-,TGTGCCAGCAGCTCGGGACTAGCGGGCAACTACGAGCAGTACTTC,CASSSGLAGNYEQYF
TRBJ1-2,TRBV27,TRBD1,-,TGTGCCAGTCGTGTAGGACAGGGCTATGGCTACACCTTC,CASRVGQGYGYTF
TRBJ2-2,TRBV7-6,TRBD1,-,TGTGCCAGCAGCTTACCGGGACAGATCCCCGGGGAGCTGTTTTTT,CASSLPGQIPGELFF
TRBJ2-1,TRBV4-2,TRBD2,-,TGTGCCAGCAGCCAAGAAACTAGCGGGGAGTGGGATGAGCAGTTCTTC,CASSQETSGEWDEQFF
TRBJ2-1,TRBV7-8,TRBD2,-,TGTGCCAGCAGCTGGACTAGCAATAATGAGCAGTTCTTC,CASSWTSNNEQFF
TRBJ2-7,TRBV6-1,TRBD1,-,TGTGCCAGCAGAGGGACAGGTCTCTACGAGCAGTACTTC,CASRGTGLYEQYF
TRBJ1-3,TRBV2,-,-,TGTGCCAGCAGTGCACTTGCCTCTGGAAACACCATATATTTT,CASSALASGNTIYF
TRBJ1-2,TRBV6-5,-,few,TGTGCCAGCAGCCCACAGGGTGGGAGAGCCTACACCTTC,CASSPQGGRAYTF
TRBJ1-3,TRBV28,-,-,TGTGCCAGCAGTTCTTGGAGCTCTGGAAACACCATATATTTT,CASSSWSSGNTIYF
TRBJ1-2,TRBV6-5,-,-,TGTGCCAGCAGACACCAGACAGGAGGCTATGGCTACACCTTC,CASRHQTGGYGYTF
TRBJ2-1,TRBV5-4,TRBD2,-,TGTGCCAGCAGCTTGTTGCGACTAGCGGGAGGTTTCTCCTACAATGAGCAGTTCTTC,CASSLLRLAGGFSYNEQFF
TRBJ2-1,TRBV10-1,TRBD2,-,TGCGCCAGCAGTCCTCCCTCCGCGGGAGGCTCTTATGAGCAGTTCTTC,CASSPPSAGGSYEQFF
TRBJ2-2,TRBV10-2,-,once,TGCGCCAGCACTGGACAGCTCCTACGGAACACCGGGGAGCTGTTTTTT,CASTGQLLRNTGELFF
TRBJ2-7,TRBV5-5,-,-,TGTGCCAGCAGCCACCCGACAGGTATTAACTACGAGCAGTACTTC,CASSHPTGINYEQYF
TRBJ2-7,TRBV2,-,-,TGTGCCAGCAGTGGGGACACCTCCTTCGGGCAGTACTTC,CASSGDTSFGQYF
TRBJ2-2,TRBV27,TRBD1,-,TGTGCCAGCACCCCTTGGGACAGAATTACCGGGGAGCTGTTTTTT,CASTPWDRITGELFF
TRBJ1-1,TRBV19,-,-,TGTGCCAGAGCCCGGCAGGGAATGAACACTGAAGCTTTCTTT,CARARQGMNTEAFF
TRBJ1-1,TRBV28,-,once,TGTGCCAGCAGACTAACAGGGAACGAGGGCACTGAAGCTTTCTTT,CASRLTGNEGTEAFF
TRBJ2-2,TRBV19,TRBD2,-,TGTGCCAGTAATCGACTAGCGGGAGGTATATCGGGGGAGCTGTTTTTT,CASNRLAGGISGELFF
TRBJ2-5,TRBV6-1,-,-,TGTGCCAGCAGTGAAGTAGGAACAGCCCAAGAGACCCAGTACTTC,CASSEVGTAQETQYF
TRBJ2-3,TRBV5-6,TRBD2,once,TGTGCCAGCAGCTTTAGTCAGCTAGCGGGTCCAGATACGCAGTATTTT,CASSFSQLAGPDTQYF
TRBJ2-5,TRBV5-1,-,-,TGCGCCAGCAGCTTGGTCGGGATCCAAGAGACCCAGTACTTC,CASSLVGIQETQYF
TRBJ2-6,TRBV2,TRBD1,-,TGTGCCAGCAGCCGGGACAGGGGGCTTTCTGGGGCCAACGTCCTGACTTTC,CASSRDRGLSGANVLTF
TRBJ1-1,TRBV30,-,-,TGTGCCTGGGGTGGCAACCGAGAAGCAGCTTTCTTT,CAWGGNREAAFF
TRBJ1-3,TRBV5-1,TRBD1,-,TGCGCCAGCAGCCCCGGGACAGGGACAGGAAACACCATATATTTT,CASSPGTGTGNTIYF
TRBJ2-7,TRBV11-2,-,-,TGTGCCAGCAGCTTAGAACAGGGATATACCTACGAGCAGTACTTC,CASSLEQGYTYEQYF
TRBJ2-2,TRBV2,-,few,TGTGCCAGCAGTGAAATCAGGGCGAACACCGGGGAGCTGTTTTTT,CASSEIRANTGELFF
TRBJ2-7,TRBV2,-,-,TGTGCCAGCAGTTCCGACAGGTTCTCCTACGAGCAGTACTTC,CASSSDRFSYEQYF
TRBJ1-2,TRBV6-6,TRBD1,-,TGTGCCAGCAGTTACTCGACAGGGAACTATGGCTACACCTTC,CASSYSTGNYGYTF
TRBJ2-4,TRBV9,TRBD2,-,TGTGCCAGCAGCGTAGGGGCAGGGAGGGGTAGGGAAGCCAAAAACATTCAGTACTTC,CASSVGAGRGREAKNIQYF
TRBJ2-3,TRBV19,TRBD2,-,TGTGCCAGTAGTATAGATCCCCCAACTAGCGGGAGAGCAGATACGCAGTATTTT,CASSIDPPTSGRADTQYF
TRBJ2-4,TRBV5-1,TRBD2,-,TGCGCCAGCAGCCCGGGGGGGAAAAACATTCAGTACTTC,CASSPGGKNIQYF
TRBJ1-5,TRBV4-1,-,few,TGCGCCAGCAGCCAGACCCCCTTAGGGGCAGGACAGCCCCAGCATTTT,CASSQTPLGAGQPQHF
TRBJ2-4,TRBV27,-,-,TGTGCCAGCAGTAGACGGGAGATGAGCATTCAGTACTTC,CASSRREMSIQYF
TRBJ2-3,TRBV7-3,-,-,TGTGCCAGCAGCCCAGAAGGCCGTCGAGACGGGAACACAGATACGCAGTATTTT,CASSPEGRRDGNTDTQYF